This entry lists 6 T cell receptor beta chains sequenced from one sample in a study of cytomegalovirus exposure and HLA in healthy donors (dated 2017 in TCRdb). The protocol used for the library was the immunoSEQ multiplex PCR assay. A mixture of 60 forward primers for TCR Vbeta segments and 13 reverse primers for TCR Jbeta segments was used in the multiplex PCR. Here the immuneACCESS table is served through TCRdb, limited to in-frame sequences with V and J called. Missing clones are a known gap in these copies; in checked studies unresolved V genes cover under half, and the rest lacks a known reason. Across this sample there are 200,000 or so clones, with around 85% seen only once. The ten biggest clones cover 1.5% to 2% of the sample. What was sequenced was PBMCs. Every receptor here comes from a man aged 50 to 60 in good health and CMV-seronegative.

A remark on this clone: Other nucleotide sequences from this sample produce the same CDR3. The chain joins TRBV5-1 to TRBJ2-2, with a weak D call TRBD2 (6 bases). The CDR3 is 14 residues long. V lost 2 bases, J lost 2 bases, and 7 bases lay in between. The germline CDR1 and CDR2 sequences are SGHRS and YFSETQ. CDR3 sequence (DNA): TGCGCCAGCAGCTTTAGCGGAAACACCGGGGAGCTGTTTTTT. Protein product: CASSFSGNTGELFF.

The table lists this clone with a count of one. The sample carries other DNA sequences with the same CDR3. The chain links TRBV5-8 to TRBJ2-2, with D uncertain. The CDR3 is 13 residues long. V dropped 0 bases and J dropped 4 bases, with 4 bases sitting between them. The V gene's germline CDR1 is SGHTS and CDR2 YDEGEE. The CDR3 DNA reads TGTGCCAGCAGCTTGGACATCACCGGGGAGCTGTTTTTT. As protein: CASSLDITGELFF.

The rearrangement uses TRBV2 and TRBJ1-1, with TRBD1 as a possible D gene (5 bases). The CDR3 has 13 residues. V was trimmed by 7 bases and J by 3 bases, leaving 12 bases between them. Germline CDR1 and CDR2: SNHLY and FYNNEI. The DNA for the CDR3 is TGTGCCAGCACCCGGACATACTACACTGAAGCTTTCTTT. Its translation: CASTRTYYTEAFF.

The gene calls are TRBV23-1 and TRBJ1-4, with TRBD1 matching over 8 bases. TRBV23-1 is placed among ORFs of uncertain function. This CDR3 region has 17 residues. Germline trimming cut 7 bases from V and 6 bases from J; bases unmatched to any gene: 16. The CDR3 nucleotides are TGCGCCAGCACCCGGGGCAGGGGGCCGGGAGTGGATGAAAAACTGTTTTTT. Translation gives CASTRGRGPGVDEKLFF.

This chain's CDR3 is CASSAGTDSYEQYF. CDR3 in DNA: TGTGCCAGCAGCGCCGGGACAGACTCCTACGAGCAGTACTTC. This rearrangement joins TRBV6-1 to TRBJ2-7, with TRBD1 matching 7 bases. Germline assignment: CDR1 MNHNS and CDR2 SASEGT. Trimming took 6 bases from V and 0 from J; bases not matched to a gene: 5. The CDR3 spans 14 residues.

V and J are TRBV9 and TRBJ2-1; D may be TRBD1 (6 bases). This CDR3 has 14 residues. In germline, CDR1 is SGDLS, CDR2 YYNGEE. V was pared by 0 bases and J by 8 bases, with 12 bases between. The CDR3 region is CASSVGIGGDEQFF. CDR3 bases: TGTGCCAGCAGCGTAGGAATTGGGGGCGATGAGCAGTTCTTC.